Detailed here is one T cell receptor (beta chain). TCRdb processed the 5' RACE reads again and assigns one entry to each CDR3 protein, with no DNA. Its clone listing holds around 260,000 distinct CDR3 sequences. The sample is drawn from a study of T cells expressing NK-cell markers. CDR3 length equals 12 residues. The sequenced sample consisted of blood T cells: a sorted CD56 or NKG2C T cell subset, CD4+ or CD8+ T cells, or bulk PBMC T cells (not recorded which). The clonotype originates from a woman aged 18 to 69 in good health. The genes are TRBV12-3 or TRBV12-4 and TRBJ1-2. The CDR3 is CASSFLTYGYTF.